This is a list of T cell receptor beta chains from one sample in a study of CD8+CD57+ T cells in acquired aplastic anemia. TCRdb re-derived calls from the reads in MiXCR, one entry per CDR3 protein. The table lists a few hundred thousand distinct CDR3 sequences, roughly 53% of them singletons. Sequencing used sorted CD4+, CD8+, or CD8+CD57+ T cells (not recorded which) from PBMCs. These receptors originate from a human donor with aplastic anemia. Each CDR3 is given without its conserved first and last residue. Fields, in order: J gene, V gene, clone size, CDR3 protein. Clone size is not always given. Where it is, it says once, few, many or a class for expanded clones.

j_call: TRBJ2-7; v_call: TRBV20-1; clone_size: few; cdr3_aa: SAADREDYEQY
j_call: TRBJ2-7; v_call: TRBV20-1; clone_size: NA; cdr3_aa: SATPDSSYEQY
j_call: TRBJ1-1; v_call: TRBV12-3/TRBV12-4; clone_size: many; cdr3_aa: ASSLTGSTEAF
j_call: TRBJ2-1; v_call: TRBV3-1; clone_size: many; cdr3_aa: ASSQGVPSGGDEQF
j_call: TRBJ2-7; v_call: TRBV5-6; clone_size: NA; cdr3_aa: ASSLVGTAAYEQY
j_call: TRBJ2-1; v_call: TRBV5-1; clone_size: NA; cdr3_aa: ASSSGLAGVMEQF
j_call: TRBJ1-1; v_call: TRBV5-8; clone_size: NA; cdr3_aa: ASSFSNTEAF
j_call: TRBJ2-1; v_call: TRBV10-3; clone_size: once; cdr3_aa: AISEPSGTSYNEQF
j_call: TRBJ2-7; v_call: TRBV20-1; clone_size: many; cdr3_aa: SAPLQGESYEQY
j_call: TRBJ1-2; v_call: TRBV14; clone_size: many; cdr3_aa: ASSSELGPGYYGYT
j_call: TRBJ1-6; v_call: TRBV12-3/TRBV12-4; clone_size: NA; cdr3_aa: ASSLRDRGSRSPLH
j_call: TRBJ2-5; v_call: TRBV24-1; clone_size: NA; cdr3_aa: ATSFGGLETQY
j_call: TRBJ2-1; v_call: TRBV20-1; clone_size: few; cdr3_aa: SAGQGAGYNEQF
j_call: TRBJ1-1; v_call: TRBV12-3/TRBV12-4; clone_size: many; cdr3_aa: ASSPRGATEAF
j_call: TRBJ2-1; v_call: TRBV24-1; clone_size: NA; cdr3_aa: ATSDWGENEQF
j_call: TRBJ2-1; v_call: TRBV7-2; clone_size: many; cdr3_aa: ASSSGLAGGLNEQF
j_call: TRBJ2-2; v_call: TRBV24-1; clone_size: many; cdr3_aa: ATSMDRWNTGELF
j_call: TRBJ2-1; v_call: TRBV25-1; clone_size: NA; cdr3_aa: ASSASGLAGGLNEQF
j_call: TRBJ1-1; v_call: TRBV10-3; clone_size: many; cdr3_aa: AIRTNSEAF
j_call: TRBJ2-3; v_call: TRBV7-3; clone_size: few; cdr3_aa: ASSLNPTGLRDTQY
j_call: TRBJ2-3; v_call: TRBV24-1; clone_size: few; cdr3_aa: ATSDLGSTDTQY
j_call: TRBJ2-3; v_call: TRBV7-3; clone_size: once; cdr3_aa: ASGEANTDTQY
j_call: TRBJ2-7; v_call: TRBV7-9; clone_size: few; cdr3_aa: ASSLEGRLRPYEQY
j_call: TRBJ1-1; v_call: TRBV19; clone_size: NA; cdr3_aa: ASSIGRVEAF
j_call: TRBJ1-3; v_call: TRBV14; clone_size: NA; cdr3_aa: ASSQVHGNTIY
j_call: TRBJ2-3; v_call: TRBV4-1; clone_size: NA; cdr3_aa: ASSHRQGTDTQY
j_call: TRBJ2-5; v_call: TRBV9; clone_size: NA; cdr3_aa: ASSKGGLPETQY
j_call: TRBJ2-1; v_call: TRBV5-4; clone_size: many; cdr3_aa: ASSLSTSGFYNEQF
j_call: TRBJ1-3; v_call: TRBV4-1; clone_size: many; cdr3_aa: ASSQGRQGNSGNTIY
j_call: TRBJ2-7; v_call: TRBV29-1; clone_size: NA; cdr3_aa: SVEHTYEQY
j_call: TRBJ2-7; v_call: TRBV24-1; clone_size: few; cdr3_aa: ATSDSGQAYYEQY
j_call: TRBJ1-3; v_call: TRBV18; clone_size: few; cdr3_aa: ASSPAVSWNTIY
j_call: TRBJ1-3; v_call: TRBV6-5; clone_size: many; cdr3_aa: ASSGQHSGNTIY
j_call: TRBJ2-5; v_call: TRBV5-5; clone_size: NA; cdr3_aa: ASSLFMAGQETQY
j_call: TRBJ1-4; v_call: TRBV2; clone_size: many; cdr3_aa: ASSLGQFNEKLF
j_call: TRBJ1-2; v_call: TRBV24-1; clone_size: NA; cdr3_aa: ATNGGPTNYGYT
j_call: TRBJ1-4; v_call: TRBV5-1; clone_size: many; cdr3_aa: ASSTALNEKLF
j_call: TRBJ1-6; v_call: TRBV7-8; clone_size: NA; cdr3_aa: ASSLVGTGTNSPLH
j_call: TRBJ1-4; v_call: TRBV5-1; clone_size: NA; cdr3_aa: ASSIRDRNEKLF
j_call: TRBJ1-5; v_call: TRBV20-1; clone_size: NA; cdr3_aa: SARARYGSNQPQH
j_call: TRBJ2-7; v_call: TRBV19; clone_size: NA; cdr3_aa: ASSMGAGEQY
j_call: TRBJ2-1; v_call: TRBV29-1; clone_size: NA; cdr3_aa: SLNGRDDDEQF
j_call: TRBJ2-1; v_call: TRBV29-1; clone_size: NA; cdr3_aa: SGDRASSNEQF
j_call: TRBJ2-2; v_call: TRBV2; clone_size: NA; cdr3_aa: ASRNTRSGELF
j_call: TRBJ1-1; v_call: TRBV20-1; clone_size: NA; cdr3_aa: SARPPANTEAF
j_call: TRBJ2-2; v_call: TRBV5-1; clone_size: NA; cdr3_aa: ASSLEQGGTGELL
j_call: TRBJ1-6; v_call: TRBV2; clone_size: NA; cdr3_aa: ASSPGDRSSYNSPLH
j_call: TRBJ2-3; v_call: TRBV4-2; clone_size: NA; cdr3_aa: ASSQDLASGVLLAGGQY
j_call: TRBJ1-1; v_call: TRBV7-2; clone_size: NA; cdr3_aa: ASSQQGTEAF
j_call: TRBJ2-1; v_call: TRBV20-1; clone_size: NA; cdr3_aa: SARTAAEQF
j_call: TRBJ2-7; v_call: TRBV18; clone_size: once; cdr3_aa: ASSPDRFEQY
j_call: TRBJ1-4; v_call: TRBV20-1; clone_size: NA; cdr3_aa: SARLAGDEKLF
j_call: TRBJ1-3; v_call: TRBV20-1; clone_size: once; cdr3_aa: SAPYGNTIY
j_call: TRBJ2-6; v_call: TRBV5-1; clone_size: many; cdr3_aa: ASSISGGLVSGANVLT
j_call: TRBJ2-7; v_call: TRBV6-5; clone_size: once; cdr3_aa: ASMVGGSTY